The 26 T cell receptor beta chains given below trace back to one sample, sequenced in a study of T cells in Graves' hyperthyroidism and ophthalmopathy. The source material, RNA transcripts, was used to amplify TCR beta CDR3 regions. When the TCR CDR3 underwent first-round RT-PCR, the HTBI primer set was used. TCRdb reprocessed the multiplex PCR reads with MiXCR, giving one entry per CDR3 protein. The table records under 700,000 distinct CDR3 sequences, just over 45% of them present only once. The sequenced material came from peripheral blood or thyroid tissue (not recorded which). The receptors originated from a woman in her late teens or twenties with Graves' hyperthyroidism.

The V gene is TRBV11-1, the J gene TRBJ1-4; unclear D gene. Trimming stripped 5 bases from V and 7 bases from J, with 17 bases between. The CDR3 has 15 residues. Germline CDR1 and CDR2: SGHAT and FQDESV (reference sequence). CDR3 bases: TGTGCCAGCAGCCAAGAAGGCAGGTTGGGTGAAAAACTGTTTTTT. It codes for CASSQEGRLGEKLFF.

This clonotype appeared a few times. The chain employs TRBV24-1 and TRBJ1-2; D is perhaps TRBD1 (5 bases). The V end was cut by 11 bases, the J end by 7 bases, with 22 bases between. The CDR3 has 14 amino acids. Per the germline V gene, CDR1 is KGHDR and CDR2 is SFDVKD. As DNA, the CDR3 is TGTGCCAGCACCGTGACAGCGCTACTTAGTGGCTACACCTTC. Its translation: CASTVTALLSGYTF.

This clonotype was detected many times. The chain joins TRBV29-1 to TRBJ2-7; 8 positions agree with TRBD1. Germline CDR1 SQVTM, CDR2 ANQGSEA. This CDR3 spans 12 amino acids. V shed 4 bases and J 4 bases; nucleotides not matched to a gene: 3. The CDR3 protein is CSVATGAYEQYF. As DNA, the CDR3 is TGCAGCGTTGCGACAGGGGCTTACGAGCAGTACTTC.

This sequence joins TRBV7-9 and TRBJ2-7; D perhaps matches TRBD2 (5 bases). In germline, CDR1 is SEHNR, CDR2 FQNEAQ (reference sequence). The length of the CDR3 is 13 residues. V was pared by 6 bases and J by 6 bases, with 15 bases between. The CDR3 here is CASSPKKRSEQYF. DNA of the CDR3: TGTGCCAGCAGTCCCAAGAAGCGGAGCGAGCAGTACTTC.

This clonotype was observed a few times. The CDR3 bases are TGTGCCAGCAGTGATTGGGTCCCTGGAAACACCATATATTTT. This codes for CASSDWVPGNTIYF. The chain recombines TRBV2 with TRBJ1-3; D is uncertain. The germline gives CDR1 SNHLY, CDR2 FYNNEI. V lost 3 bases and J 2 bases, leaving 8 bases between the germline ends. The CDR3 runs to 14 residues.

With respect to this clonotype: At one boundary the junction diverges from the germline segment, which might be a read error. V is TRBV29-1 and J is TRBJ1-6; 8 nucleotides agree with TRBD1. The V gene's germline CDR1 is SQVTM and CDR2 ANQGSEA. The CDR3 has 14 residues. The CDR3 DNA sequence: TGCGGCGTTGAGTCGGGACAGGCCAATTCACCCCTCCACTTT. Protein sequence: CGVESGQANSPLHF. The entire variable domain, with the rest obtained from reference TRBV29-1 and TRBJ1-6, is as follows: SAVISQKPSRDICQRGTSLTIQCQVDSQVTMMFWYRQQPGQSLTLIATANQGSEATYESGFVIDKFPISRPNLTFSTLTVSNMSPEDSSIYLCGVESGQANSPLHFGNGTRLTVT.

The V and J genes are TRBV25-1 and TRBJ1-2; 7 bases line up with TRBD1. CDR3 length equals 10 residues. Germline V CDR1 and CDR2: MGHDK, SYGVNS. The CDR3 spells CDRGNYGYTF. CDR3 DNA sequence: TGTGACAGGGGTAACTATGGCTACACCTTC.

This sequence joins TRBV6-5 and TRBJ1-5; a weak D match, TRBD1 (6 bases). Germline V gene data show CDR1 as MNHEY and CDR2 as SVGAGI. CDR3 length: 17 residues. Trimming shortened V by 5 bases and J by 5 bases, and 22 bases separated the two germline ends. The CDR3 bases are TGTGCCAGCAGTCCACTCCCAACAGGGTTCTCAGATCAGCCCCAGCATTTT. Protein sequence: CASSPLPTGFSDQPQHF.

This chain links TRBV2 with TRBJ1-1; D is possibly TRBD1 (6 bases). This CDR3 has 15 amino acids. The V end was cut by 5 bases, the J end by 3 bases, with 16 bases between. Germline V gives CDR1 SNHLY, CDR2 FYNNEI. The CDR3, as DNA: TGTGCCAGCAGTCCCCTGACAGGTTTGGACACTGAAGCTTTCTTT. This sequence encodes CASSPLTGLDTEAFF.

At least ten counts were recorded for this clonotype. V is TRBV29-1 and J is TRBJ1-2, with a possible D match to TRBD1 (6 bases). CDR3 size: 11 residues. The germline CDR1 and CDR2 sequences are SQVTM and ANQGSEA. Between the trimmed V and J ends, which lost 6 bases and 6 bases, there was a span of 11 bases. CDR3 nucleotides: TGCAGCGTGGGGGGGGCGGATGGCTACACCTTC. Translated: CSVGGADGYTF.

The chain joins TRBV25-1 to TRBJ1-3; TRBD1 aligns across 9 bases. Germline CDR1 is MGHDK and CDR2 is SYGVNS. There are 17 residues in the CDR3. Trimming took 8 bases from V and 0 from J; bases not matched to a gene: 11. The CDR3, as DNA: TGTGCCAGCTGGGACAGGGCGTACTCTTCCTCTGGAAACACCATATATTTT. It encodes CASWDRAYSSSGNTIYF.

The chain employs TRBV6-1 and TRBJ2-2; D not resolved. The CDR3 runs to 14 residues. Trimming took 9 bases from V and 8 from J, leaving 19 bases between them. Germline CDR1 reads MNHNS; CDR2 reads SASEGT. CDR3 in amino acids: CASRVGSSAGELFF. Here the CDR3 DNA reads TGTGCCAGTCGGGTGGGCAGTTCTGCTGGGGAGCTGTTTTTT.

In this sample, this clonotype turned up many times. The CDR3 protein is CASRLSTGDEKLFF. In nucleotides, the CDR3 is TGTGCCAGCAGACTATCGACAGGAGATGAAAAACTGTTTTTT. V gene TRBV12-3 or TRBV12-4 combines with J gene TRBJ1-4; the D gene is possibly TRBD1 (6 bases). The length of the CDR3 is 14 residues. V was pared by 6 bases and J by 6 bases, with 14 bases between.

To note about this clonotype: The junction does not match germline at one end; this may be a read error. The chain has TRBV10-3 and TRBJ2-5, with a tentative D call TRBD2 (6 bases). Looked up from germline, CDR1 is ENHRY and CDR2 is SYGVKD. The CDR3 covers 13 residues. CDR3 bases: TGTGCCAGCAGTTACGGGAGACGGGAGACCCAGTACTTC. This encodes CASSYGRRETQYF.

In its sample, this clonotype was seen a few times. Sequence at one end of the junction differs from germline and may be a read error. For the CDR3, the DNA is TGCAGTGCTCGAGAATCCCCGGGCCTGGAACAAGAGACCCAGTACTTC. Translation gives CSARESPGLEQETQYF. The chain carries TRBV20-1 and TRBJ2-5, with D uncertain. The V gene's germline CDR1 is DFQATT and CDR2 SNEGSKA (reference sequence). The CDR3 has 16 residues.

As for this clonotype: Just one base apart from a much larger clone, this may be a read error. This chain joins TRBV25-1 and TRBJ1-2; no clear D. Trimming stripped 5 bases from V and 5 bases from J, with 9 bases between. The germline CDR1 and CDR2 sequences are MGHDK and SYGVNS. This CDR3 has 12 amino acids. CDR3 sequence (DNA): TGTGCCAGCAGTATGCAAACTTATGGCTACACCTTC. Encoded protein: CASSMQTYGYTF.

The rearrangement links TRBV7-2 to TRBJ1-2; 7 bases line up with TRBD1. The CDR3 consists of 13 residues. The junction had 4 bases not matched to a gene; V was cut back by 5 bases and J by 4 bases. Germline V gives CDR1 SGHTA, CDR2 FQGNSA. CDR3 sequence: CASSGGQVYGYTF. The DNA of the CDR3 is TGTGCCAGCAGCGGCGGACAGGTCTATGGCTACACCTTC.

This clonotype showed up many times. V and J are TRBV12-3 or TRBV12-4 and TRBJ1-1, with D possibly TRBD1 on 5 matching bases. The V and J ends lost 4 bases and 6 bases respectively, with 12 bases between them. The CDR3 runs to 13 residues. CDR3 DNA: TGTGCCAGCAGTTCCCAGGGACCGGCTGAAGCTTTCTTT. Translated, it gives CASSSQGPAEAFF.

This chain joins TRBV2 and TRBJ2-2; 7 bases line up with TRBD2. The CDR3 runs to 18 residues. Germline V gene lookup returns CDR1 SNHLY and CDR2 FYNNEI. With 0 bases clipped from V and 3 bases from J, the junction kept 10 bases outside the gene matches. CDR3 DNA sequence: TGTGCCAGCAGTGAAGCGACCTGGACTAGGAAGGACACCGGGGAGCTGTTTTTT. Its protein is CASSEATWTRKDTGELFF.

This clonotype was detected ten times or more. V is TRBV29-1 and J is TRBJ2-7; no clear D gene. There are 12 residues in the CDR3. Looked up from germline, CDR1 is SQVTM and CDR2 is ANQGSEA. V was cut by 7 bases and J by 3 bases, with 13 bases left in between. In DNA, the CDR3 is TGCAGCGCCGTAGAACTTGGCTACGAGCAGTACTTC. This translates into CSAVELGYEQYF.

This clonotype was counted ten times or more. The chain couples TRBV2 to TRBJ1-1; D unclear. This CDR3 has 13 amino acids. Trimming removed 2 bases from V and 3 bases from J, with 7 bases in between. The germline V gene encodes CDR1 SNHLY and CDR2 FYNNEI. The CDR3 bases are TGTGCCAGCAGTGAAAAGTTTTACACTGAAGCTTTCTTT. Translated: CASSEKFYTEAFF.

The chain employs TRBV7-8 and TRBJ1-2, with D perhaps TRBD1 (6 bases). V lost 6 bases and J lost 3, with 17 bases in between. The CDR3 runs 15 residues. Per the germline V gene, CDR1 is SGHVS and CDR2 is FQNEAQ. This CDR3 is CASSSTGLEYYGYTF. DNA for the CDR3: TGTGCCAGCAGTTCTACAGGGTTAGAGTACTATGGCTACACCTTC.

J is TRBJ2-7 and V is TRBV19; 7 bases match TRBD1. The CDR3 is made up of 11 amino acids. Germline V gene lookup returns CDR1 LNHDA and CDR2 SQIVND (reference sequence). Trimming removed 5 bases from V and 12 bases from J; junction bases left unmatched: 7. The CDR3 spells CASSHLRGWYF. CDR3 DNA: TGTGCCAGTAGTCACCTCAGGGGGTGGTACTTC.

The J gene is TRBJ2-7, the V gene TRBV6-1; TRBD1 agrees at 8 bases. Losses at the gene ends were 5 bases for V and 6 bases for J; bases not matched to a gene: 15. The CDR3 runs to 16 residues. Germline V CDR1 and CDR2: MNHNS, SASEGT. This chain's CDR3 is CASSRRGQASTSEQYF. In DNA form, the CDR3 reads TGTGCCAGCAGTCGCCGGGGACAGGCCTCTACGTCCGAGCAGTACTTC.

This clonotype was seen more than once but under ten times. V and J are TRBV2 and TRBJ1-5; D remains ambiguous. Trimming stripped 1 base from V and 0 bases from J, with 4 bases between. This CDR3 has 14 residues. The germline gives CDR1 SNHLY, CDR2 FYNNEI. The CDR3 sequence: CASSEVNSNQPQHF. CDR3 bases: TGTGCCAGCAGTGAAGTGAATAGCAATCAGCCCCAGCATTTT. Together with reference TRBV2 and TRBJ1-5, the CDR3 gives the full variable domain: EPEVTQTPSHQVTQMGQEVILRCVPISNHLYFYWYRQILGQKVEFLVSFYNNEISEKSEIFDDQFSVERPDGSNFTLKIRSTKLEDSAMYFCASSEVNSNQPQHFGDGTRLSIL.

In its sample, this clonotype was seen many times. This chain links TRBV7-9 with TRBJ2-7; D perhaps matches TRBD2 (5 bases). The CDR3 runs to 14 residues. The germline CDR1 and CDR2 sequences are SEHNR and FQNEAQ (reference sequence). Trimming removed 7 bases at V and 1 base at J, with 14 bases between. This chain's CDR3 is CASTKLADSYEQYF. The CDR3 coding sequence is TGTGCCAGCACCAAGCTAGCTGATTCCTACGAGCAGTACTTC.